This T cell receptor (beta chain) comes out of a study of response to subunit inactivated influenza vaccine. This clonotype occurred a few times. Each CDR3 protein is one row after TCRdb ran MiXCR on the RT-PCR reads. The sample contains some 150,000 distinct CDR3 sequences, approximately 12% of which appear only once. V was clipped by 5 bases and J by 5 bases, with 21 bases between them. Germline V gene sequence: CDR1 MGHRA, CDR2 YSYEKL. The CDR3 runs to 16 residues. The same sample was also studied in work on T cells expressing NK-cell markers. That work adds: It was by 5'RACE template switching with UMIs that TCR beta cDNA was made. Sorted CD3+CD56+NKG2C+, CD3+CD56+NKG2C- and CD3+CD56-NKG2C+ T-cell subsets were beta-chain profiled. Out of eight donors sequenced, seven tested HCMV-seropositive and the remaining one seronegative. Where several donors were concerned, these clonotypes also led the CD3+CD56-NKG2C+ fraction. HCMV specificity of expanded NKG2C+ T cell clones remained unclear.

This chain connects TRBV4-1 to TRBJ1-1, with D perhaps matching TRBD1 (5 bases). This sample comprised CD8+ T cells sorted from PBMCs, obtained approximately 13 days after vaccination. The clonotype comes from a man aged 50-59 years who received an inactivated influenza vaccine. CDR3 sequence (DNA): TGCGCCAGCAGCTCATCGGGGCTCAGGCTTGGGACTGAAGCTTTCTTT. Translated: CASSSSGLRLGTEAFF.